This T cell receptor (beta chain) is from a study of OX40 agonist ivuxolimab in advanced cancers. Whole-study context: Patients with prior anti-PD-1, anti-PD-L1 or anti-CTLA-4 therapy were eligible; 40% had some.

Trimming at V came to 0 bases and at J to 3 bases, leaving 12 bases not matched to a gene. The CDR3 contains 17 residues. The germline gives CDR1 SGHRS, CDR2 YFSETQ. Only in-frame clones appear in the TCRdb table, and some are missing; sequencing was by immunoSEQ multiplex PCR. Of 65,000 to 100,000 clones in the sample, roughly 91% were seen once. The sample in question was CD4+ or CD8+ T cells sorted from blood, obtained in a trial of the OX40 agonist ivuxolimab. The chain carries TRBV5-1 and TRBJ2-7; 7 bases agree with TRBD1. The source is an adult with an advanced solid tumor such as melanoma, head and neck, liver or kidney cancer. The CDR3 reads CASSLGSPLGQDYEQYF. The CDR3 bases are TGCGCCAGCAGCTTGGGATCCCCCCTCGGACAGGACTACGAGCAGTACTTC. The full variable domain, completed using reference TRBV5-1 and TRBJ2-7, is KAGVTQTPRYLIKTRGQQVTLSCSPISGHRSVSWYQQTPGQGLQFLFEYFSETQRNKGNFPGRFSGRQFSNSRSEMNVSTLELGDSALYLCASSLGSPLGQDYEQYFGPGTRLTVT.